The entry below describes one TCR beta chain. No cognate antigen has been identified for it. No much larger clone is present one base from it, and per-base qualities are unavailable. This record comes from a study of OX40 agonist ivuxolimab in advanced cancers. Looking at the study overall: Ivuxolimab was an agonistic, fully human IgG2 monoclonal antibody directed against OX40 (CD134), a costimulatory receptor. Intravenous ivuxolimab was administered to patients every 2 weeks at six dose levels: 0.01, 0.1, 0.3, 1.5, 3 and 10 mg/kg. Of the roughly 50 dose-escalation patients, hepatocellular carcinoma was present in about 20, melanoma in around 15, renal cell carcinoma in 9 and head and neck cancer in 9. In the dose-escalation cohort, 75% to 90% of patients were male, and the mean age was approximately 60 years with a range of 23 to 79. Prior anti-PD-1, anti-PD-L1 or anti-CTLA-4 therapy was permitted, and approximately 41% of dose-escalation patients had received checkpoint inhibitors. Partial responses occurred in three dose-escalation patients, of whom one had hepatocellular carcinoma and two had cutaneous melanoma. Peripheral TCRbeta sequencing was intended to test whether TCR sequence diversity was altered and clonal T-cell expansion was caused by ivuxolimab. The monotherapy dose-escalation portion (N ≈ 57 patients) of the phase I ivuxolimab trial is reported in the paper. Results the study describes overall, beyond this receptor: At doses of 0.1 to 3.0 mg/kg, clonal expansion of both CD4+ and CD8+ T cells in blood was seen between baseline and week 6. Which antigens the clonally expanded peripheral T cells were specific for was not determined. On average, CD8+ T cells showed more expanded clones than CD4+ T cells after ivuxolimab. Low levels of normalized T-cell clonal expansion were also seen in some patients who did not respond. In the 0.1-3.0 mg/kg groups, partial responders were among the patients with the lowest normalized peripheral clonal expansion, particularly in CD8+ T cells.

At the junction V is shortened by 5 bases and J by 0 bases, with 11 bases in between. The germline V gene gives CDR1 as SGHAT and CDR2 as FQNNGV. The CDR3 has 15 amino acids, counting the end cysteine and phenylalanine. Only the CDR3 DNA stays, 45 bases, in frame from base 1. For sequencing of the TCRbeta CDR3 region, genomic DNA was extracted from the sorted cells. TCRbeta CDR3 regions were sequenced using the immunoSEQ Assay. In its TCRdb copy, this immuneACCESS table keeps in-frame sequences only and misses some clones. Where compared with another copy, unresolved V genes explain less than half of these, and the others have no known cause. Counted in this sample were about 70,000 clones; approximately 90% of them appeared once. The ten largest clones take up 0.85% to 1.2% of the sample. Patients with a history of autoimmune disease or receiving systemic immunosuppression were excluded from the trial. Peripheral blood for TCR sequencing was collected from all dose cohorts at baseline, on cycle 4 day 1, and on cycle 7 day 1. Samples were obtained from an open-label, multicenter, first-in-human phase I dose-escalation trial of ivuxolimab. Adults with locally advanced or metastatic melanoma, renal cell, hepatocellular, or head and neck squamous cell carcinoma were enrolled in the trial. Before TCR sequencing, CD4+ T cells and CD8+ T cells were sorted from peripheral blood as separate populations.

The rearrangement joined TRBV11-2 to TRBJ2-1; too little of a D gene remains to name it. The TCR was taken from an adult with an advanced solid tumor such as melanoma, head and neck, liver or kidney cancer. This specimen consisted of CD4+ or CD8+ T cells sorted from blood, obtained in a trial of the OX40 agonist ivuxolimab. The DNA sequence is given as TGTGCCAGCAGCCGTAGTCAGAGCTCCTACAATGAGCAGTTCTTC. Its amino acids are CASSRSQSSYNEQFF.